Reported below is one T cell receptor (beta chain). Participant ages covered about 18 to 100 years across some 25 US areas. Membership in each cohort depended on participant-reported clinical history. This sample is part of a study of blood T cell repertoires in COVID-19. For the study at large: The study drew acute and convalescent COVID-19 samples from the United States, Italy and Spain.

Per the original data handling: Using reference gene primer amplification, nucleated cell counts were estimated. Profiling relied on immunoSEQ multiplex PCR, and the TCRdb table lists in-frame clones only, not all of them. That table is the source of V, J and clone size, and D and trimming were worked out from the DNA. The table has a few hundred thousand clones, 80% to 90% seen once. The TCR sequence derives from a woman aged 40 to 50 with acute COVID-19. Specimen: PBMCs or T cells enriched from blood (not recorded which).

The CDR3 loop reads CASSQDGSGRTEAFF. CDR3 DNA sequence: TGTGCCAGCAGCCAAGATGGCTCAGGCAGGACTGAAGCTTTCTTT. The genes are TRBV3-1 (or the pseudogene TRBV3-2) and TRBJ1-1; D unclear. From germline, CDR1 is LGHDT and CDR2 YNNKEL (reference sequence). The CDR3 is made up of 15 amino acids. V lost 0 bases to trimming and J lost 5 bases, with 13 bases between them.